This T cell receptor (beta chain) was retrieved from a study of vaccination effects on CD4 cells after COVID-19. Regarding the study as a whole: Just 1 of 255 vaccine-induced clones in healthy recipients was cross-reactive. Long after vaccination, the clones induced by infection and by vaccine shrank markedly in size. Sampling in the study covered few convalescent patients and included no early post-infection timepoints.

Sequencing was performed with immunoSEQ multiplex PCR; in TCRdb, only in-frame clones are kept and a portion is missing. The sample lists around 35,000 clones; roughly two thirds were seen once. The V segment lost 4 bases and the J segment 8 bases; nucleotides outside the gene matches: 3. Germline V CDR1 and CDR2: LGHNA, YNFKEQ. This CDR3 is 15 amino acids long. The authors isolated CD4+ T cells after about eleven days of culture. The sample holds a few counts of this clone. Its target is not known. This specimen consisted of CD4+ T cells from PBMCs cultured without peptide, obtained before COVID-19 vaccination. The gene calls are TRBV4-2 and TRBJ2-1; 15 bases line up with TRBD2. The TCR comes from a human donor who received a COVID-19 vaccine. CDR3 in amino acids: CASSRGLAGGYEQFF. The CDR3 DNA sequence: TGTGCCAGCAGCCGGGGACTAGCGGGGGGCTATGAGCAGTTCTTC.